Sequencing of this T cell receptor (beta chain) was carried out in a study of blood T cell repertoires in COVID-19. In the study overall: There were acute and convalescent COVID-19 samples, and they came from the United States, Italy and Spain.

Profiled with immunoSEQ multiplex PCR; TCRdb holds only in-frame clones, not every one. Seen here are about 200,000 clones, roughly 94% observed once, and the top ten hold around 1.2%. Trimming removed 6 bases from V and 1 base from J, with 7 bases in between. There are 13 residues in the CDR3. The receptor comes from a man aged 25-40 years with acute or convalescent COVID-19. Source material: peripheral blood. This sequence joins TRBV12-3 or TRBV12-4 and TRBJ1-5; D might be TRBD1 (5 bases). CDR3 region: CASSRQSNQPQHF. The DNA for the CDR3 is TGTGCCAGCAGCAGACAGAGCAATCAGCCCCAGCATTTT.